Detailed here is one TCR beta chain. The table came from immunoSEQ multiplex PCR; TCRdb's copy has only in-frame clones and leaves some out. The sample yields tens of thousands of clones, over 65% seen once. The entry originates in a study of blood T cell repertoires in COVID-19. Study details: From the United States, Italy and Spain came samples of acute and convalescent COVID-19. PBMCs, B-cell-depleted T cells, or T cells were the source of the cDNA or gDNA that made up the material.

Germline-derived CDR1 and CDR2 are WSHSY and SAAADI. The CDR3 has 17 residues. V lost 7 bases to trimming and J lost 3 bases; unmatched junction nucleotides: 10. This receptor was taken from a woman of 80 years or more with acute or convalescent COVID-19. This chain links TRBV10-2 with TRBJ2-6; 9 bases fit TRBD1. The sequencing input was peripheral blood. The CDR3 DNA follows: TGCGCCAGCAAGCCGGGACAGGGCTTCGGTGGGGCCAACGTCCTGACTTTC. Protein sequence: CASKPGQGFGGANVLTF.